The 11 T cell receptor beta chains below were found in one sample sequenced in a study of siplizumab effects on memory and regulatory T cells. Coculturing at 37°C lasted about six days for the mixed lymphocyte reaction cells. These receptors' antigens are unknown. Data came from immunoSEQ multiplex PCR; TCRdb stores just in-frame clones and leaves some out. Of approximately 13,000 clones listed, roughly 43% were seen once; the top ten hold roughly a tenth. The source material was CFSE-low (dividing) CD8+ T cells sorted from an allogeneic mixed lymphocyte reaction. The receptor source for this set is a human donor in good health; the cells came from an allogeneic mixed lymphocyte reaction.

This clone has a handful of counts. The chain employs TRBV29-1 and TRBJ1-1, with D possibly TRBD1 on 6 matching bases. Trimming shortened V by 0 bases and J by 5 bases, and 13 bases separated the two germline ends. The CDR3 spans 14 residues. Germline values: CDR1 SQVTM, CDR2 ANQGSEA. DNA of the CDR3: TGCAGCGTTGAAGATTCTGGGGGCAAGACTGAAGCTTTCTTT. Its protein is CSVEDSGGKTEAFF.

The chain is built from TRBV6-6 and TRBJ2-7; 12 nucleotides line up with TRBD2. J was trimmed by 0 bases and V by 2 bases; bases with no gene match: 2. Germline V gene data show CDR1 as MNHNY and CDR2 as SVGAGI (reference sequence). The CDR3 covers 16 residues. This CDR3 reads CASSYPTSGGSYEQYF. The CDR3 region has the DNA TGTGCCAGCAGTTACCCGACTAGCGGGGGCTCCTACGAGCAGTACTTC.

This clone was observed a few times. The chain has TRBV4-2 and TRBJ2-5, with D unclear. The CDR3 is made up of 15 amino acids. V was shortened by 0 bases and J by 5 bases, with 13 bases between the two germline ends. Germline V CDR1 and CDR2: LGHNA, YNFKEQ. CDR3: CASSQDLALWETQYF. The CDR3, as DNA: TGTGCCAGCAGCCAAGATCTGGCCCTCTGGGAGACCCAGTACTTC.

The chain uses TRBV27 and TRBJ1-1; 7 bases map to TRBD1. Germline CDR1 MNHEY, CDR2 SMNVEV (reference sequence). V was clipped by 11 bases and J by 1 base; unmatched bases: 4. This CDR3 spans 12 amino acids. This chain's CDR3 is CAVRTGNTEAFF. CDR3 sequence (DNA): TGTGCCGTTAGGACAGGGAACACTGAAGCTTTCTTT.

This clone came up a few times. The chain is built from TRBV27 and TRBJ1-2, with D possibly TRBD1 on 5 matching bases. The CDR3 totals 14 residues. Germline V gene sequence: CDR1 MNHEY, CDR2 SMNVEV (reference sequence). The V gene lost 4 bases and the J gene lost 2 bases, with 11 bases spanning the gap. The CDR3 region is CASSWWGPNYGYTF. In DNA form, the CDR3 reads TGTGCCAGCAGTTGGTGGGGACCCAACTATGGCTACACCTTC.

The table lists this clone with a few counts. The chain links TRBV5-4 to TRBJ2-7; a possible D gene is TRBD2 (5 bases). CDR1 SGHNT and CDR2 YYREEE come from the germline V gene (reference sequence). This CDR3 is 13 amino acids long. Between the trimmed V and J ends, which lost 5 bases and 0 bases, there was a span of 9 bases. The CDR3 coding sequence is TGTGCCAGCAGTTTCGGGGTCTCCTACGAGCAGTACTTC. As protein: CASSFGVSYEQYF.

The chain recombines TRBV5-4 with TRBJ2-1; TRBD1 matches 10 bases. Germline-derived CDR1 and CDR2 are SGHNT and YYREEE (reference sequence). The V and J ends lost 3 bases and 7 bases, in that order; junction bases with no gene match: 13. The CDR3 sequence is 17 residues long. In nucleotides, the CDR3 is TGTGCCAGCAGCTGGGGACAGGGGAGCCCCCATGGAAATGAGCAGTTCTTC. Amino acid sequence: CASSWGQGSPHGNEQFF.

V is TRBV6-5 and J is TRBJ1-2; the D gene is possibly TRBD1 (5 bases). Looked up from germline, CDR1 is MNHEY and CDR2 is SVGAGI. This CDR3 comprises 13 residues. Trimming cost V 7 bases and J 8 bases, with 17 bases left between them. The CDR3 sequence is CASTAQGGYGYTF. The CDR3 region has the DNA TGTGCCAGCACGGCCCAGGGAGGCTACGGCTACACCTTC.

This clone is medium-sized in the sample. The chain recombines TRBV6-1 with TRBJ2-7, with D possibly matching TRBD1 (6 bases). Trimming took off 6 bases at V and 3 bases at J, with 12 bases between the two ends. This CDR3 spans 13 amino acids. The germline V gene has CDR1 MNHNS and CDR2 SASEGT. The CDR3 DNA sequence: TGTGCCAGCAGAAACAGGGAATACTACGAGCAGTACTTC. It encodes CASRNREYYEQYF.

This clone was observed a few times. The junction shows a germline mismatch at one end, possibly a read error. The chain has TRBV7-3 and TRBJ2-3, with a possible D match to TRBD2 (6 bases). Germline CDR1 reads SGHTA; CDR2 reads FQGTGA. This CDR3 has 15 amino acids. CDR3 nucleotide sequence: TGTGCCAGCAGCCTAACCGGGACTCTTTATGATACGCAGTATTTT. It specifies CASSLTGTLYDTQYF.

The CDR3 loop reads CASSSGMEKLFF. CDR3 in DNA: TGTGCCAGCAGTTCCGGGATGGAAAAACTGTTTTTT. V usage is TRBV27 and J usage is TRBJ1-4; no reliable D call. This CDR3 contains 12 residues. Trimming pared 4 bases from V and 8 bases from J, leaving 8 bases between. Germline V lookup: CDR1 MNHEY, CDR2 SMNVEV (reference sequence).